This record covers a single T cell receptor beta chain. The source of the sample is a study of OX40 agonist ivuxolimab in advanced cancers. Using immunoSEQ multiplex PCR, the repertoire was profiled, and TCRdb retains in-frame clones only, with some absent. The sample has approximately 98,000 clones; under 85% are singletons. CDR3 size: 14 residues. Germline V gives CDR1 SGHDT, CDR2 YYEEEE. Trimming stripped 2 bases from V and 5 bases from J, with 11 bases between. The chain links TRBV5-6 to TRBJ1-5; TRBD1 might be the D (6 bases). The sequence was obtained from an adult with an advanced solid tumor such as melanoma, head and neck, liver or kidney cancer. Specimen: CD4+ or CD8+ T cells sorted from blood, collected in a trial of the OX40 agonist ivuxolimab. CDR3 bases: TGTGCCAGCAGCTTCCAGGGGAACGATCAGCCCCAGCATTTT. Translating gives CASSFQGNDQPQHF.